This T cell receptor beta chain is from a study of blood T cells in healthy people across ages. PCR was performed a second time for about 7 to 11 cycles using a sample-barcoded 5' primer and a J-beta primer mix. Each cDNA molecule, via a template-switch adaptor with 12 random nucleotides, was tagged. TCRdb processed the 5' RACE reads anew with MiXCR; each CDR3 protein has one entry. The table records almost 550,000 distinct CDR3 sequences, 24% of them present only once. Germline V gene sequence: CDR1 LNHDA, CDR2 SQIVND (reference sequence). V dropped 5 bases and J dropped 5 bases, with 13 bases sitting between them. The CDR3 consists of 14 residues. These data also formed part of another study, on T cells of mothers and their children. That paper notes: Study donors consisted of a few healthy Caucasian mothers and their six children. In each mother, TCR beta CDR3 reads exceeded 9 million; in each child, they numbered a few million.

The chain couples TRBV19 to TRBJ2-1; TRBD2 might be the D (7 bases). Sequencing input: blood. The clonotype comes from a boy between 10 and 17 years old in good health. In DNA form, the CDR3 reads TGTGCCAGTAGTTGGGGGGGCAGAAACAATGAGCAGTTCTTC. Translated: CASSWGGRNNEQFF.